This TCR beta chain derives from a study of Graves' ophthalmopathy and Graves' hyperthyroidism. This CDR3 comprises 16 residues. The V gene's germline CDR1 is GTSNPN and CDR2 SVGIG (reference sequence). Trimming shortened V by 2 bases and J by 3 bases, and 16 bases separated the two germline ends. This clonotype was seen ten or more times. Amplification from RNA transcripts yielded the TCR beta CDR3 regions. HTBI primers were used in a first-round RT-PCR, which preceded a second-round multiplex PCR. TCRdb re-derived calls from the multiplex PCR reads in MiXCR, one entry per CDR3 protein. The table includes 150,000 to 200,000 distinct CDR3 sequences, under 45% detected once.

Material for sequencing was peripheral blood. The chain combines TRBV30 with TRBJ2-2; no clear D. This clonotype originated in a man aged 25-40 years with Graves' ophthalmopathy. CDR3 in DNA: TGTGCCTGGAGTCTGAGCATCTTTAAGGACACCGGGGAGCTGTTTTTT. It codes for CAWSLSIFKDTGELFF.